A selection of T cell receptor beta chains follows, all from one sample in a study of cytomegalovirus exposure and HLA in healthy donors. Sequencing used immunoSEQ multiplex PCR; TCRdb keeps in-frame clones, though not all of them. The table shows fewer than 200,000 clones, with more than 70% occurring only once. The sequenced sample consisted of PBMCs. The receptor source for this set is a male donor in good health and CMV-seronegative. The CDR3 runs from the conserved cysteine through the conserved F or W. Fields, in order: CDR3 DNA, CDR3 protein, J gene, D gene, clone size, V gene. D genes are given only for firm matches. The size field is filled for only some rows; it gives once, few, many or a size class.

cdr3_nt: TGTGCCATCAGTGACGTATGGGGCGGGAGGGCTGGGGAGACCCAGTACTTC
cdr3_aa: CAISDVWGGRAGETQYF
j_call: TRBJ2-5
d_call: TRBD2
clone_size: -
v_call: TRBV10-3

cdr3_nt: TGTGCCAGCAGTCCCAACAGGGGAAGCTCCTACAATGAGCAGTTCTTC
cdr3_aa: CASSPNRGSSYNEQFF
j_call: TRBJ2-1
d_call: TRBD1
clone_size: -
v_call: TRBV5-5

cdr3_nt: TGTGCCACCAGCGGGGGGGAAGAGACCCAGTACTTC
cdr3_aa: CATSGGEETQYF
j_call: TRBJ2-5
d_call: TRBD2
clone_size: -
v_call: TRBV6-5

cdr3_nt: TGTGCCAGCAGCGAACTAGCGGGTCTTACCGGGGAGCTGTTTTTT
cdr3_aa: CASSELAGLTGELFF
j_call: TRBJ2-2
d_call: TRBD2
clone_size: -
v_call: TRBV11-3

cdr3_nt: TGTGCCAGCAGCCTCGGGACAGGGGGCACTGAAGCTTTCTTT
cdr3_aa: CASSLGTGGTEAFF
j_call: TRBJ1-1
d_call: TRBD1
clone_size: -
v_call: TRBV5-6

cdr3_nt: TGTGCCAGCAACCCTTGGGCGGAGCAGTTCTTC
cdr3_aa: CASNPWAEQFF
j_call: TRBJ2-1
d_call: -
clone_size: -
v_call: TRBV2

cdr3_nt: TGTGCCACCAGATACGATTCAGGTCTCGCCGGAAACACCATATATTTT
cdr3_aa: CATRYDSGLAGNTIYF
j_call: TRBJ1-3
d_call: -
clone_size: -
v_call: TRBV15

cdr3_nt: TGTGCCAGCAGCCCGGACAGGGTAAATCAGCCCCAGCATTTT
cdr3_aa: CASSPDRVNQPQHF
j_call: TRBJ1-5
d_call: TRBD1
clone_size: once
v_call: TRBV7-2

cdr3_nt: TGTGCCAGCAGCTCGTCTAGCGGGGGAAAGCAGTTCTTC
cdr3_aa: CASSSSSGGKQFF
j_call: TRBJ2-1
d_call: TRBD2
clone_size: -
v_call: TRBV7-6

cdr3_nt: TGTGCCAGCCGCCCAGAAGATACAGGGGCCTACAATGAGCAGTTCTTC
cdr3_aa: CASRPEDTGAYNEQFF
j_call: TRBJ2-1
d_call: TRBD1
clone_size: -
v_call: TRBV9

cdr3_nt: TGTGCCAGTAGTATTTTATCGGGTTCGGAAGCTTTCTTT
cdr3_aa: CASSILSGSEAFF
j_call: TRBJ1-1
d_call: -
clone_size: -
v_call: TRBV19

cdr3_nt: TGTGCCAGCAGGGGCAAAATACAGGACTATGGCTACACCTTC
cdr3_aa: CASRGKIQDYGYTF
j_call: TRBJ1-2
d_call: -
clone_size: -
v_call: TRBV6-1

cdr3_nt: TGTGCCAGCAGCTCGCGCGTGAGGGACTTCACAGATACGCAGTATTTT
cdr3_aa: CASSSRVRDFTDTQYF
j_call: TRBJ2-3
d_call: -
clone_size: few
v_call: TRBV7-8

cdr3_nt: TGTGCCAGCAGTGAAGGAGGCGGGGGAAACACCATATATTTT
cdr3_aa: CASSEGGGGNTIYF
j_call: TRBJ1-3
d_call: -
clone_size: -
v_call: TRBV6-1

cdr3_nt: TGTGCCAGCAGTTTATTTGAGTCTCCCTACGAGCAGTACTTC
cdr3_aa: CASSLFESPYEQYF
j_call: TRBJ2-7
d_call: -
clone_size: -
v_call: TRBV28

cdr3_nt: TGTGCCAGCTCACCGCGCCTGGAGACCCAGTACTTC
cdr3_aa: CASSPRLETQYF
j_call: TRBJ2-5
d_call: -
clone_size: -
v_call: TRBV18

cdr3_nt: TGTGCCAGCTCACCACCGAGTTCACACACAGGGGCCCACACTGAAGCTTTCTTT
cdr3_aa: CASSPPSSHTGAHTEAFF
j_call: TRBJ1-1
d_call: TRBD1
clone_size: few
v_call: TRBV18

cdr3_nt: TGTGCCAGCAGCTTACGGCGGTTTCAGCCCCAGCATTTT
cdr3_aa: CASSLRRFQPQHF
j_call: TRBJ1-5
d_call: -
clone_size: -
v_call: TRBV11-2

cdr3_nt: TGTGCCAGCAGTTCAAGCGGGACTACACTGCAAGAGACCCAGTACTTC
cdr3_aa: CASSSSGTTLQETQYF
j_call: TRBJ2-5
d_call: TRBD2
clone_size: few
v_call: TRBV28

cdr3_nt: TGTGCCTGGAGTCCCGCTCGAGGGACCTACGAGCAGTACTTC
cdr3_aa: CAWSPARGTYEQYF
j_call: TRBJ2-7
d_call: -
clone_size: -
v_call: TRBV30

cdr3_nt: TGTGCCAGCAGTGAATCGGCTAGCTTCCATGAGCAGTTCTTC
cdr3_aa: CASSESASFHEQFF
j_call: TRBJ2-1
d_call: -
clone_size: -
v_call: TRBV6-1

cdr3_nt: TGCGCCAGCAGCTCCGGGAGGGGAGTAGAGACCCAGTACTTC
cdr3_aa: CASSSGRGVETQYF
j_call: TRBJ2-5
d_call: TRBD2
clone_size: -
v_call: TRBV5-1

cdr3_nt: TGTGCCAGCAGCACAGGACAGGATAGCAATCAGCCCCAGCATTTT
cdr3_aa: CASSTGQDSNQPQHF
j_call: TRBJ1-5
d_call: TRBD1
clone_size: few
v_call: TRBV5-6

cdr3_nt: TGTGCCAGCAGGGGGACAGGGTCCTATGGCTACACCTTC
cdr3_aa: CASRGTGSYGYTF
j_call: TRBJ1-2
d_call: TRBD1
clone_size: -
v_call: TRBV11-2

cdr3_nt: TGTGCCAGCTCACCACTTTTGGCGGGGTCCTACAATGAGCAGTTCTTC
cdr3_aa: CASSPLLAGSYNEQFF
j_call: TRBJ2-1
d_call: -
clone_size: -
v_call: TRBV18

cdr3_nt: TGTGCCAGCAGTGAAGCCGGGACAGCCCGCGGGGATACGCAGTATTTT
cdr3_aa: CASSEAGTARGDTQYF
j_call: TRBJ2-3
d_call: TRBD1
clone_size: -
v_call: TRBV6-1

cdr3_nt: TGTGCCAGTACAAGGGACAGCTTCACAGATACGCAGTATTTT
cdr3_aa: CASTRDSFTDTQYF
j_call: TRBJ2-3
d_call: TRBD1
clone_size: -
v_call: TRBV9

cdr3_nt: TGTGCCAGCTCACAGGGTCGTCAGGGCACCGGGGAGCTGTTTTTT
cdr3_aa: CASSQGRQGTGELFF
j_call: TRBJ2-2
d_call: -
clone_size: -
v_call: TRBV18

cdr3_nt: TGTGCCACCAGCAGAGTCAGCTTTGGCGGTCAGCCCCAGCATTTT
cdr3_aa: CATSRVSFGGQPQHF
j_call: TRBJ1-5
d_call: -
clone_size: -
v_call: TRBV15

cdr3_nt: TGTGCCAGTAGTACCTACCCCGGGACAGGGGGGACTGAAGCTTTCTTT
cdr3_aa: CASSTYPGTGGTEAFF
j_call: TRBJ1-1
d_call: TRBD1
clone_size: -
v_call: TRBV19

cdr3_nt: TGTGCCAGCTCACCGATAAACGACAGGGTTGGTGTCTTAGGTGGCTACACCTTC
cdr3_aa: CASSPINDRVGVLGGYTF
j_call: TRBJ1-2
d_call: TRBD1
clone_size: -
v_call: TRBV18

cdr3_nt: TGTGCCAGCAGCTCCCTGGGGACAGGGGTTTCACCCCTCCACTTT
cdr3_aa: CASSSLGTGVSPLHF
j_call: TRBJ1-6
d_call: TRBD1
clone_size: -
v_call: TRBV5-6

cdr3_nt: TGCGCCAACAGCACCGGACAGGGATGGGAGCAGTTCTTC
cdr3_aa: CANSTGQGWEQFF
j_call: TRBJ2-1
d_call: TRBD1
clone_size: -
v_call: TRBV5-1

cdr3_nt: TGTGCCAGTAATGAGTCGCGGGGGCCAGGTCTTTTTCAGCCCCAGCATTTT
cdr3_aa: CASNESRGPGLFQPQHF
j_call: TRBJ1-5
d_call: -
clone_size: -
v_call: TRBV19

cdr3_nt: TGTGCCAGCAGCTTGGCAGGGGGCGGCACTGAAGCTTTCTTT
cdr3_aa: CASSLAGGGTEAFF
j_call: TRBJ1-1
d_call: TRBD1
clone_size: -
v_call: TRBV5-6

cdr3_nt: TGTGCCAGCAGGTCCCCGGGACAGGTCACAGATACGCAGTATTTT
cdr3_aa: CASRSPGQVTDTQYF
j_call: TRBJ2-3
d_call: TRBD1
clone_size: -
v_call: TRBV6-5

cdr3_nt: TGTGCCACCAGCAGAGCGGTAAAGCCCCGAGACACTGAAGCTTTCTTT
cdr3_aa: CATSRAVKPRDTEAFF
j_call: TRBJ1-1
d_call: -
clone_size: few
v_call: TRBV15

cdr3_nt: TGCGCCAGCAGTGAGAGCCTCGGGGAGCTGTTTTTT
cdr3_aa: CASSESLGELFF
j_call: TRBJ2-2
d_call: -
clone_size: -
v_call: TRBV10-1

cdr3_nt: TGTGCCAGCAGCCAACAACAGGGGGGGTTGAGCAATCAGCCCCAGCATTTT
cdr3_aa: CASSQQQGGLSNQPQHF
j_call: TRBJ1-5
d_call: TRBD1
clone_size: -
v_call: TRBV5-5

cdr3_nt: TGTGCCAGCTCGCCCGCGTACCGACAGGGAAGCGACTCCTACGAGCAGTACTTC
cdr3_aa: CASSPAYRQGSDSYEQYF
j_call: TRBJ2-7
d_call: TRBD1
clone_size: -
v_call: TRBV18

cdr3_nt: TGTGCCAGCAGCTTAAAATGGGCGGGAAGCCTCCAAGAGACCCAGTACTTC
cdr3_aa: CASSLKWAGSLQETQYF
j_call: TRBJ2-5
d_call: -
clone_size: -
v_call: TRBV7-2

cdr3_nt: TGTGCCAGCACAAATCACAGGGGATTTTATGGCTACACCTTC
cdr3_aa: CASTNHRGFYGYTF
j_call: TRBJ1-2
d_call: TRBD1
clone_size: -
v_call: TRBV6-6

cdr3_nt: TGTGCCAGCAGCTTAACCGGGACAGCAGTTTACAATGAGCAGTTCTTC
cdr3_aa: CASSLTGTAVYNEQFF
j_call: TRBJ2-1
d_call: TRBD1
clone_size: -
v_call: TRBV11-3

cdr3_nt: TGTGCCAGCATGAGGGCAGTCAATCAGCCCCAGCATTTT
cdr3_aa: CASMRAVNQPQHF
j_call: TRBJ1-5
d_call: -
clone_size: -
v_call: TRBV6-1

cdr3_nt: TGTGCCAGTAGTATAGTCCCTCTTTTGTTGCAGGATAGCAATCAGCCCCAGCATTTT
cdr3_aa: CASSIVPLLLQDSNQPQHF
j_call: TRBJ1-5
d_call: -
clone_size: -
v_call: TRBV19

cdr3_nt: TGTGCCACTACGGGACTAGCGGCAGGCGGGTTCGAGCAGTACTTC
cdr3_aa: CATTGLAAGGFEQYF
j_call: TRBJ2-7
d_call: TRBD2
clone_size: -
v_call: TRBV10-3